The rows below give T cell receptor beta chains drawn from one sample of a study of metastatic and nonmetastatic thyroid tumors. TCRdb used MiXCR to call clones anew from the PCR reads. The data contain 85,000 to 95,000 clones, about 15% of them seen just once; the ten biggest clones take up 3.6%. Sequencing was performed on blood. These receptors came from a female donor with papillary thyroid cancer or a benign thyroid nodule (not recorded which). Some clones in this sample may be carry-over from other donors' samples. The CDR3 runs from the conserved cysteine through the conserved F or W. A D gene is named only where the DNA matches it firmly. Only part of the rows carry a size: once, few, many, or a class if the clone is expanded.

cdr3_nt: TGTGCCAGTACGGCAGGTATGCGGACTGAAGCTTTCTTT
cdr3_aa: CASTAGMRTEAFF
clone_size: many
v_call: TRBV19
d_call: NA
j_call: TRBJ1-1

cdr3_nt: TGTGCGGTCCTTGGGTACGAGCAGTACTTC
cdr3_aa: CAVLGYEQYF
clone_size: many
v_call: TRBV28
d_call: NA
j_call: TRBJ2-7

cdr3_nt: TGTGCCAGCAGCGGGCTATCCAACTATGGCTACACCTTC
cdr3_aa: CASSGLSNYGYTF
clone_size: many
v_call: TRBV6-2/TRBV6-3
d_call: NA
j_call: TRBJ1-2

cdr3_nt: TGTGCCAGCAGCCGCGGCACGGGACAGGGACAGCTTGCGTCGAGGTCCCTCCACTTT
cdr3_aa: CASSRGTGQGQLASRSLHF
clone_size: many
v_call: TRBV4-2
d_call: TRBD1
j_call: TRBJ1-6

cdr3_nt: TGTGCCAGCAGTCCGCAAACTACAGTTTTCACTGAAGCTTTCTTT
cdr3_aa: CASSPQTTVFTEAFF
clone_size: few
v_call: TRBV6-2/TRBV6-3
d_call: NA
j_call: TRBJ1-1

cdr3_nt: TGTGCCAGCAGTGACCTGGACTGGACTAGCGGGGTGGGGGGCACAGATACGCAGTATTTT
cdr3_aa: CASSDLDWTSGVGGTDTQYF
clone_size: few
v_call: TRBV25-1
d_call: TRBD2
j_call: TRBJ2-3

cdr3_nt: TGTGCCAGCTTTGAACGAGGGGCCGCCGGAGCTTTCTTT
cdr3_aa: CASFERGAAGAFF
clone_size: many
v_call: TRBV2
d_call: NA
j_call: TRBJ1-1

cdr3_nt: TGTGCCAGCAGCCACCTAGCGGGACCTTCCTACGAGCAGTACTTC
cdr3_aa: CASSHLAGPSYEQYF
clone_size: many
v_call: TRBV3-1
d_call: TRBD2
j_call: TRBJ2-7

cdr3_nt: TGTGCCAACAGGCCCAGTTCAGGCACGGGGGAGCTGTTTTTT
cdr3_aa: CANRPSSGTGELFF
clone_size: NA
v_call: TRBV24-1
d_call: NA
j_call: TRBJ2-2

cdr3_nt: TGTGCCAGCAGTTACGGGTCAGGGGTCGGGGAGCCCCAGCATTTT
cdr3_aa: CASSYGSGVGEPQHF
clone_size: many
v_call: TRBV6-5
d_call: NA
j_call: TRBJ1-5

cdr3_nt: TGCGCCAGCAGCCTCGTGTCGCGAAGCACAGATACGCATTATTTT
cdr3_aa: CASSLVSRSTDTHYF
clone_size: NA
v_call: TRBV5-1
d_call: NA
j_call: TRBJ2-3

cdr3_nt: TGTGCCAGCAGCGTAGGGAGCTCCTCTAACTATGGCTACACCTTC
cdr3_aa: CASSVGSSSNYGYTF
clone_size: many
v_call: TRBV9
d_call: NA
j_call: TRBJ1-2

cdr3_nt: TGTGCCAGCACCACGACCGGGGCGTGGGAGCAGTACTTC
cdr3_aa: CASTTTGAWEQYF
clone_size: many
v_call: TRBV28
d_call: NA
j_call: TRBJ2-7

cdr3_nt: TGTGCCAGTAGAGGGCAGGTGAACACTGAAGCTTTCTTT
cdr3_aa: CASRGQVNTEAFF
clone_size: many
v_call: TRBV19
d_call: NA
j_call: TRBJ1-1

cdr3_nt: TGTGCCTGGACTAGCGAGACTCTCTACGAGCAGTACTTC
cdr3_aa: CAWTSETLYEQYF
clone_size: many
v_call: TRBV30
d_call: NA
j_call: TRBJ2-7

cdr3_nt: TGTGCCAGCGGGCGGGAGGGTGGTGAAGCTTTCTTT
cdr3_aa: CASGREGGEAFF
clone_size: many
v_call: TRBV2
d_call: NA
j_call: TRBJ1-1

cdr3_nt: TGTGCCAGCAGCCAAGGGGTAATAAGCTCCTACGAGCAGTACTTC
cdr3_aa: CASSQGVISSYEQYF
clone_size: many
v_call: TRBV3-1
d_call: NA
j_call: TRBJ2-7

cdr3_nt: TGTGCCATCATTTTCGGCAGGGCCTACGAGCAGTACTTC
cdr3_aa: CAIIFGRAYEQYF
clone_size: NA
v_call: TRBV12-3/TRBV12-4
d_call: NA
j_call: TRBJ2-7

cdr3_nt: TGCATTGCTAGAGGACTCCATGGCTACACCTTC
cdr3_aa: CIARGLHGYTF
clone_size: NA
v_call: TRBV20-1
d_call: NA
j_call: TRBJ1-2

cdr3_nt: TGTGCCAGCATGGGGGCTAACTATGGCTACACCTTC
cdr3_aa: CASMGANYGYTF
clone_size: many
v_call: TRBV28
d_call: NA
j_call: TRBJ1-2

cdr3_nt: TGTGCCAGCAGAGCGGGCCTTAGATCCTACGAGCAGTACTTC
cdr3_aa: CASRAGLRSYEQYF
clone_size: NA
v_call: TRBV7-2
d_call: NA
j_call: TRBJ2-7

cdr3_nt: TGTGCCACCCAAGACAGCCTCTATGGCTACACCTTC
cdr3_aa: CATQDSLYGYTF
clone_size: many
v_call: TRBV19
d_call: NA
j_call: TRBJ1-2

cdr3_nt: TGTGCCAGCAGGTGTGATGGCAACCAGCCCCAGCATTTT
cdr3_aa: CASRCDGNQPQHF
clone_size: few
v_call: TRBV6-1
d_call: NA
j_call: TRBJ1-5

cdr3_nt: TGTGCCAGCAGCGCGGGGGGCGGTAGCACAGATACGCAGTATTTT
cdr3_aa: CASSAGGGSTDTQYF
clone_size: many
v_call: TRBV11-3
d_call: TRBD2
j_call: TRBJ2-3

cdr3_nt: TGTGCCAGCAGTGCAGCAGGGGATAATTCACCCCTCCACTTT
cdr3_aa: CASSAAGDNSPLHF
clone_size: many
v_call: TRBV6-1
d_call: NA
j_call: TRBJ1-6

cdr3_nt: TGCGCCAGCAGCTTGTCCACAGGGCTCGGGGAGACCCAGTACTTC
cdr3_aa: CASSLSTGLGETQYF
clone_size: many
v_call: TRBV5-1
d_call: NA
j_call: TRBJ2-5

cdr3_nt: TGTGCCAGCAGTGAAGAAGGGTACCGGGAAGCTTTCTTT
cdr3_aa: CASSEEGYREAFF
clone_size: many
v_call: TRBV6-1
d_call: NA
j_call: TRBJ1-1

cdr3_nt: TGTGCCAGCAGAGTCACAGGTGGCACAGATACGCAGTATTTT
cdr3_aa: CASRVTGGTDTQYF
clone_size: many
v_call: TRBV2
d_call: NA
j_call: TRBJ2-3

cdr3_nt: TGTGCCAGCAGCGCCGGGACTAAAAGCCCCGGGGAGCTGTTTTTT
cdr3_aa: CASSAGTKSPGELFF
clone_size: few
v_call: TRBV5-6
d_call: TRBD2
j_call: TRBJ2-2

cdr3_nt: TGTGCCAGCAGCCCAAAACCAGGAGCGGGGGGGATGCCTCCCTACGAGCAGTACTTC
cdr3_aa: CASSPKPGAGGMPPYEQYF
clone_size: many
v_call: TRBV2
d_call: TRBD2
j_call: TRBJ2-7

cdr3_nt: TGTGCCACCAGCAGACCGACTGTAGCCAAAAACATTCAGTACTTC
cdr3_aa: CATSRPTVAKNIQYF
clone_size: many
v_call: TRBV15
d_call: NA
j_call: TRBJ2-4

cdr3_nt: TGTGCCTGGAGTCCGACTAGCGGGGGTCAAGAGACCCAGTACTTC
cdr3_aa: CAWSPTSGGQETQYF
clone_size: many
v_call: TRBV30
d_call: TRBD2
j_call: TRBJ2-5

cdr3_nt: TGCAGCGTACGACAGGGGCTCGCCGGGGAGCTGTTTTTT
cdr3_aa: CSVRQGLAGELFF
clone_size: many
v_call: TRBV29-1
d_call: TRBD1
j_call: TRBJ2-2

cdr3_nt: TGTACCAGCAGTGAAGGGAACCTGGGGAGTGGGGAGACCCAGTACTTC
cdr3_aa: CTSSEGNLGSGETQYF
clone_size: NA
v_call: TRBV2
d_call: NA
j_call: TRBJ2-5

cdr3_nt: TGTGCCAGCAGTCCGCATAGCGGGGGGGCCATTCTGTATGAGCAGTTCTTC
cdr3_aa: CASSPHSGGAILYEQFF
clone_size: many
v_call: TRBV27
d_call: TRBD2
j_call: TRBJ2-1

cdr3_nt: TGTGCCAGCAGTCTCGCGGGGTCCTACAATGACCAGTTCTTC
cdr3_aa: CASSLAGSYNDQFF
clone_size: NA
v_call: TRBV12-3/TRBV12-4
d_call: NA
j_call: TRBJ2-1

cdr3_nt: TGTGCCAGCAGTTTGAAAAGCTACGAGCAGTACTTC
cdr3_aa: CASSLKSYEQYF
clone_size: NA
v_call: TRBV28
d_call: NA
j_call: TRBJ2-7

cdr3_nt: TGCAGTGCTAGAGATCGGGCCACCGGGACAGTCAACAATGAGCAGTTCTTC
cdr3_aa: CSARDRATGTVNNEQFF
clone_size: many
v_call: TRBV20-1
d_call: TRBD1
j_call: TRBJ2-1

cdr3_nt: TGTGCCAGCAGCCCCTCGGGCCAGGGGGAGACCCAGTACTTC
cdr3_aa: CASSPSGQGETQYF
clone_size: many
v_call: TRBV28
d_call: NA
j_call: TRBJ2-5

cdr3_nt: TGTGCCAGCAGTTCCGGTACAGGGCTCGGATATGGCTACACCTTC
cdr3_aa: CASSSGTGLGYGYTF
clone_size: NA
v_call: TRBV5-6
d_call: NA
j_call: TRBJ1-2

cdr3_nt: TGTGCCAGCAGCTTAGAACAGGGCCGAGAGACCCAGTACTTC
cdr3_aa: CASSLEQGRETQYF
clone_size: many
v_call: TRBV7-6
d_call: NA
j_call: TRBJ2-5

cdr3_nt: TGCGCCAGCAGCCTTGGAGGCGGTCCCACAGATACGCAGTATTTT
cdr3_aa: CASSLGGGPTDTQYF
clone_size: many
v_call: TRBV5-1
d_call: NA
j_call: TRBJ2-3

cdr3_nt: TGTGCCAGCAGCCAAGGTAGACAGCTCTACGAGCAGTACTTC
cdr3_aa: CASSQGRQLYEQYF
clone_size: many
v_call: TRBV4-2
d_call: NA
j_call: TRBJ2-7

cdr3_nt: TGTGCCAGCAGTTTATCGGCGGAAAAACTGTTTTTT
cdr3_aa: CASSLSAEKLFF
clone_size: many
v_call: TRBV28
d_call: NA
j_call: TRBJ1-4

cdr3_nt: TGCGCCAGCAGCCAAGATAGCCAAGGTGCGAACACTGAAGCTTTCTTT
cdr3_aa: CASSQDSQGANTEAFF
clone_size: NA
v_call: TRBV4-1
d_call: NA
j_call: TRBJ1-1